Shown below are 26 T cell receptor beta chains from a single sample sequenced in a study of human T cells and chemical hapten exposure (dated by TCRdb to 2020 to 2023). Library construction relied on RACE. These reads were obtained on a NextSeq 500. The raw public reads went through TCRdb reprocessing: fastp at Q25, MiXCR clone calling, in-frame beta chains kept. All rows with the same CDR3 protein become a single entry with the most common DNA and genes. The sample yields approximately 50,000 distinct CDR3 sequences; 9.5% to 10% were counted once. Approximately 9.6% of the sample is taken by the ten largest. The time point label of this sample denotes: pre-sensitization, week 0. Sample treatment or condition, as interpreted from the label and publication: therapeutic diphenylcyclopropenone sensitization with weekly scalp DPC. Unfractionated whole blood was collected in Tempus Blood RNA tubes, and total RNA was extracted from that blood.

Sequencing was performed on whole blood, taken in connection with sensitization to the hapten diphenylcyclopropenone (DPC). The receptors were gathered from a woman in her thirties with alopecia areata. Some clones in this sample may be carry-over from other donors' samples.

This clonotype was observed at least ten times. The V and J genes are TRBV12-3 or TRBV12-4 and TRBJ2-1, with D tentatively TRBD1 (6 bases). V was clipped by 6 bases and J by 6 bases, with 9 bases between them. This CDR3 contains 12 residues. CDR3 sequence reads: CASSQGINEQFF. The CDR3 region has the DNA TGTGCCAGCAGCCAGGGGATCAATGAGCAGTTCTTC.

This clonotype was observed a few times. The rearrangement links TRBV7-2 to TRBJ2-3; D uncertain. The germline V and J ends were trimmed by 0 bases and 1 base, with 8 bases remaining between them. The CDR3 extends over 15 amino acids. The germline CDR1 and CDR2 sequences are SGHTA and FQGNSA. This chain's CDR3 is CASSLALRRTDTQYF. For the CDR3, the DNA is TGTGCCAGCAGCTTAGCGCTACGACGCACAGATACGCAGTATTTT.

This clonotype was counted between two and nine times. V is TRBV6-2 or TRBV6-3 and J is TRBJ2-7, with no clear D. Germline loops: CDR1 MNHEY, CDR2 SVGEGT. Trimming cost V 6 bases and J 4 bases, with 19 bases left between them. The CDR3 is 15 residues long. CDR3 nucleotides: TGTGCCAGCAGATCCCGAGGATCCTTAACTTACGAGCAGTACTTC. It encodes CASRSRGSLTYEQYF.

The gene calls are TRBV3-1 and TRBJ2-5; 10 bases align to TRBD1. Germline assignment: CDR1 LGHDT and CDR2 YNNKEL (reference sequence). The CDR3 sequence is 17 residues long. V dropped 0 bases and J dropped 5; count of bases not matched to a gene: 9. The CDR3 region is CASSQESSGTGDETQYF. In DNA form, the CDR3 reads TGTGCCAGCAGCCAAGAATCATCCGGGACAGGGGACGAGACCCAGTACTTC.

This clonotype was recorded at least ten times. V usage is TRBV2 and J usage is TRBJ1-5; TRBD1 might be the D (6 bases). This CDR3 comprises 14 residues. Germline CDR1 SNHLY, CDR2 FYNNEI. The germline V and J ends were trimmed by 6 bases and 2 bases, with 11 bases remaining between them. The CDR3 coding sequence is TGTGCCAGCAGGAAGGGGGGGGGCAATCAGCCCCAGCATTTT. Protein: CASRKGGGNQPQHF.

This clonotype was picked up a small number of times. The chain has TRBV20-1 and TRBJ1-6; 7 nucleotides agree with TRBD1. V lost 1 base to trimming and J lost 5 bases; unmatched junction nucleotides: 5. Germline V gives CDR1 DFQATT, CDR2 SNEGSKA (reference sequence). CDR3 length: 15 amino acids. The CDR3 reads CSARGAGQNNSPLHF. The DNA for the CDR3 is TGCAGTGCTAGAGGGGCGGGACAGAATAATTCACCCCTCCACTTT.

The sample holds a few counts of this clonotype. The gene calls are TRBV5-1 and TRBJ2-5; 8 bases line up with TRBD1. Trimming at V came to 4 bases and at J to 4 bases, leaving 6 bases not matched to a gene. CDR1 SGHRS and CDR2 YFSETQ come from the germline V gene. The CDR3 spans 14 residues. The CDR3 DNA reads as TGCGCCAGCAGCCCCGGACAGGGAGGAGAGACCCAGTACTTC. Translation: CASSPGQGGETQYF.

The rearrangement uses TRBV12-3 or TRBV12-4 and TRBJ2-2; 10 positions agree with TRBD1. CDR3 size: 17 residues. The ends lost 3 bases at V and 3 bases at J; junction bases unmatched: 7. The CDR3 loop is CASSFWLGTGDTGELFF. Here the CDR3 DNA reads TGTGCCAGCAGTTTTTGGCTGGGGACAGGGGACACCGGGGAGCTGTTTTTT.

The chain employs TRBV6-5 and TRBJ2-7; weak D call: TRBD1 (8 bases). This CDR3 contains 13 residues. Trimming removed 5 bases from V and 6 bases from J, with 14 bases in between. Germline CDR1 and CDR2: MNHEY and SVGAGI. Here the CDR3 reads CASSRTGRGEQYF. CDR3 in DNA: TGTGCCAGCAGTCGGACAGGGAGGGGCGAGCAGTACTTC.

The J gene is TRBJ2-1, the V gene TRBV9, with 12 bases that match TRBD2. The CDR3 is 18 amino acids. The germline V gene has CDR1 SGDLS and CDR2 YYNGEE. Trimming took 2 bases from V and 0 from J; bases not matched to a gene: 6. The CDR3 loop is CASSVRTSGESSYNEQFF. CDR3 nucleotides: TGTGCCAGCAGCGTGAGGACTAGCGGGGAGAGCTCCTACAATGAGCAGTTCTTC.

The J gene is TRBJ2-7, the V gene TRBV7-2, with D uncertain. This CDR3 region has 14 residues. Trimming pared 2 bases from V and 0 bases from J, leaving 8 bases between. Germline CDR1 is SGHTA and CDR2 is FQGNSA. In DNA form, the CDR3 reads TGTGCCAGCAGCTTAACGAGTAGCTCCTACGAGCAGTACTTC. Translated, it gives CASSLTSSSYEQYF. The full variable domain, rest sourced from reference TRBV7-2 and TRBJ2-7, is GAGVSQSPSNKVTEKGKDVELRCDPISGHTALYWYRQSLGQGLEFLIYFQGNSAPDKSGLPSDRFSAERTGGSVSTLTIQRTQQEDSAVYLCASSLTSSSYEQYFGPGTRLTVT.

This clonotype was counted only a few times. CDR3 DNA: TGTGCCAGCAGTTCGAATCTAGGAAACACCATATATTTT. Translating gives CASSSNLGNTIYF. The chain couples TRBV6-6 to TRBJ1-3; D gene unclear. Trimming left V 4 bases short and J 4 bases short, with 8 bases between. The germline gives CDR1 MNHNY, CDR2 SVGAGI (reference sequence). This CDR3 spans 13 amino acids.

In this sample, this clonotype turned up many times. The genes are TRBV7-2 and TRBJ2-7, with D perhaps TRBD2 (6 bases). Trimming took 6 bases from V and 2 from J, leaving 14 bases between them. This CDR3 comprises 14 residues. Germline assignment: CDR1 SGHTA and CDR2 FQGNSA. CDR3 in amino acids: CASSPGVETYEQYF. The CDR3 nucleotides are TGTGCCAGCAGTCCGGGGGTAGAGACCTACGAGCAGTACTTC.

This clonotype has only a few counts. The V gene is TRBV7-8, the J gene TRBJ2-4; 10 nucleotides line up with TRBD1. CDR1 and CDR2 (germline): SGHVS, FQNEAQ. V was pared by 2 bases and J by 0 bases, with 10 bases of the junction left unmatched. The CDR3 covers 19 residues. The CDR3 here is CASSLYGTGAALAKNIQYF. The CDR3 bases are TGTGCCAGCAGCTTATACGGGACAGGGGCCGCACTAGCCAAAAACATTCAGTACTTC.

CDR3 bases: TGTGCCAGCAGCTTGGCTCTAGCGGGGGGGCCCACAGATACGCAGTATTTT. As protein: CASSLALAGGPTDTQYF. This chain uses TRBV5-5 with TRBJ2-3; 12 bases match TRBD2. CDR1 and CDR2 from the germline V gene are SGHKS and YYEKEE (reference sequence). The V gene end was trimmed by 0 bases and the J gene end by 2 bases; junction bases not matched to a gene: 4. This CDR3 spans 17 amino acids. Filled out from reference TRBV5-5 and TRBJ2-3, the complete variable domain reads DAGVTQSPTHLIKTRGQQVTLRCSPISGHKSVSWYQQVLGQGPQFIFQYYEKEERGRGNFPDRFSARQFPNYSSELNVNALLLGDSALYLCASSLALAGGPTDTQYFGPGTRLTVL.

The V gene is TRBV9, the J gene TRBJ2-1; D unresolved. CDR1 and CDR2 (germline): SGDLS, YYNGEE. This CDR3 is 17 amino acids long. With 0 bases removed from V and 0 bases from J, the gap between germline ends came to 13 bases. This chain's CDR3 is CASSVAFYSSSYNEQFF. The CDR3 DNA is TGTGCCAGCAGCGTAGCTTTCTATTCTAGCTCCTACAATGAGCAGTTCTTC.

The chain employs TRBV5-1 and TRBJ2-3; tentatively, D is TRBD1 (6 bases). Trimming took 4 bases from V and 2 from J, leaving 17 bases between them. The CDR3 has 16 residues. The germline V gene has CDR1 SGHRS and CDR2 YFSETQ. The CDR3 DNA reads TGCGCCAGCAGCCCCCGGACAGAATCCTTCACAGATACGCAGTATTTT. It translates to CASSPRTESFTDTQYF.

This clonotype was seen a few times. The J gene is TRBJ2-3, the V gene TRBV4-2; D could derive from TRBD1 or TRBD2 (5 bases each). Germline CDR1 LGHNA, CDR2 YNFKEQ. Trimming cost V 0 bases and J 3 bases, with 10 bases left between them. There are 15 residues in the CDR3. The CDR3, as DNA: TGTGCCAGCAGCCAAGACGGGGACCTAACAGATACGCAGTATTTT. Translation: CASSQDGDLTDTQYF.

This clonotype was counted ten times or more. This chain uses TRBV20-1 with TRBJ2-7, with TRBD1 as a possible D gene (6 bases). Germline-derived CDR1 and CDR2 are DFQATT and SNEGSKA (reference sequence). Trimming left V 7 bases short and J 2 bases short, with 9 bases between. The CDR3 extends over 11 amino acids. CDR3 bases: TGCAGTGGGGACACAACCTACGAGCAGTACTTC. It specifies CSGDTTYEQYF.

This clonotype appeared a few times. Relative to the germline gene, one junction end is altered; a read error may explain this. The gene calls are TRBV14 and TRBJ2-1, with D unresolved. The CDR3 loop spans 12 amino acids. In germline, CDR1 is SGHDN, CDR2 FVKESK. DNA of the CDR3: TGTGCCAGCAGTCAAGGCCATGATGAGCAGTTCTTC. It yields the protein CASSQGHDEQFF. Full variable domain (rest looked up from reference TRBV14 and TRBJ2-1): EAGVTQFPSHSVIEKGQTVTLRCDPISGHDNLYWYRRVMGKEIKFLLHFVKESKQDESGMPNNRFLAERTGGTYSTLKVQPAELEDSGVYFCASSQGHDEQFFGPGTRLTVL.

This clonotype has at least ten counts. The V and J genes are TRBV14 and TRBJ2-1; 8 nucleotides align to TRBD2. There are 15 residues in the CDR3. Germline values: CDR1 SGHDN, CDR2 FVKESK. V was clipped by 4 bases and J by 4 bases; unmatched bases: 6. The CDR3 region is CASSLLAGPYNEQFF. CDR3 in DNA: TGTGCCAGCAGCCTTTTAGCGGGGCCTTACAATGAGCAGTTCTTC.

The chain uses TRBV5-4 and TRBJ1-2; possibly TRBD1 for D (5 bases). Trimming took off 2 bases at V and 2 bases at J, with 10 bases between the two ends. Germline-derived CDR1 and CDR2 are SGHNT and YYREEE (reference sequence). The CDR3 sequence is 14 residues long. CDR3 loop: CASSFQGSNYGYTF. In nucleotides, the CDR3 is TGTGCCAGCAGCTTTCAGGGATCAAACTATGGCTACACCTTC.

The chain combines TRBV13 with TRBJ2-7, with 7 bases identical to TRBD2. CDR1 and CDR2 from the germline V gene are PRHDT and FYEKMQ (reference sequence). Losses at the gene ends were 3 bases for V and 7 bases for J; bases not matched to a gene: 18. The CDR3 loop spans 17 amino acids. The CDR3 nucleotides are TGTGCCAGCAGCTTTGTGGGTTTGGGGGGGACCCCAGGAGAGCAGTACTTC. This sequence encodes CASSFVGLGGTPGEQYF. Looking up the rest from reference TRBV13 and TRBJ2-7 gives the full variable domain: AAGVIQSPRHLIKEKRETATLKCYPIPRHDTVYWYQQGPGQDPQFLISFYEKMQSDKGSIPDRFSAQQFSDYHSELNMSSLELGDSALYFCASSFVGLGGTPGEQYFGPGTRLTVT.

The chain has TRBV6-1 and TRBJ1-5, with D unclear. Trimming took off 7 bases at V and 10 bases at J, with 14 bases between the two ends. The CDR3 sequence is 12 residues long. Germline V gene lookup returns CDR1 MNHNS and CDR2 SASEGT. For the CDR3, the DNA is TGTGCCAGCAAGGTACCGCCGCTCCCCCAGCATTTT. Its translation: CASKVPPLPQHF.

V usage is TRBV12-5 and J usage is TRBJ1-1; 7 nucleotides line up with TRBD1. This CDR3 spans 19 amino acids. V lost 3 bases and J lost 5; bases outside the gene matches: 21. Per the germline V gene, CDR1 is LGHNT and CDR2 is FRNRAP. CDR3 in amino acids: CASGFIPPRQGPKGTEAFF. CDR3 DNA sequence: TGTGCTAGTGGTTTCATTCCCCCTAGACAGGGCCCCAAGGGAACTGAAGCTTTCTTT.

There are many counts of this clonotype. V gene TRBV12-3 or TRBV12-4 combines with J gene TRBJ2-1; 9 bases map to TRBD2. The CDR3 extends over 17 amino acids. V gave up 8 bases and J gave up 0 bases; unmatched junction bases: 11. The CDR3 region has the DNA TGTGCCAGCGGGGGCGGGGGGGCATCACGCTCCTACAATGAGCAGTTCTTC. Translating it yields CASGGGGASRSYNEQFF.